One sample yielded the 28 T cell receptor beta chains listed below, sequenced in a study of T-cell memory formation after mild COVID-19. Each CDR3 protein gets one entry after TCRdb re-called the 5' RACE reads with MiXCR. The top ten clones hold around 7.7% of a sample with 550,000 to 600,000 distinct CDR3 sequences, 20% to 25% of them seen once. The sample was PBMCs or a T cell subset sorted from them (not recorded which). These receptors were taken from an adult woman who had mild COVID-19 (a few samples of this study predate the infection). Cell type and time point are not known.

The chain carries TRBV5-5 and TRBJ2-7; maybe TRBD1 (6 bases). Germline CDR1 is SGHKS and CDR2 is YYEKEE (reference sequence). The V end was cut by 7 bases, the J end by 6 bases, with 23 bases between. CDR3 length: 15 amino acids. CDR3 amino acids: CASLLSVTGSAEQYF. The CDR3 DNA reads TGTGCCAGCTTACTATCTGTAACAGGGTCTGCCGAGCAGTACTTC.

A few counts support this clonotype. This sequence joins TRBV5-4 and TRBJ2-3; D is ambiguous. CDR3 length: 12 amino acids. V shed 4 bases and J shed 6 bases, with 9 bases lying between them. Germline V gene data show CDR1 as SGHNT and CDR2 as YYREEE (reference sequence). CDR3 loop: CASSRPSDTQYF. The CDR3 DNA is TGTGCCAGCAGCCGACCCAGCGATACGCAGTATTTT.

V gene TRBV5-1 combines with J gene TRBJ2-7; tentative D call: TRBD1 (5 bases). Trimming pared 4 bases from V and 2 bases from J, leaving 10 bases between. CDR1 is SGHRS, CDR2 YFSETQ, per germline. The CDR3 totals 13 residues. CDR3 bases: TGCGCCAGCAGCCCGAACAGGCCCTACGAGCAGTACTTC. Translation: CASSPNRPYEQYF.

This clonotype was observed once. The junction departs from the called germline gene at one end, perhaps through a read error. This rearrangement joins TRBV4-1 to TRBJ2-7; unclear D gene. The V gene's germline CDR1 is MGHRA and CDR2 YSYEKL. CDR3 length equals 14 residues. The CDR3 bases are TGCGCCAGCAGCAAAGATAAGAGATTTTACGAGCAGTACTTC. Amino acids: CASSKDKRFYEQYF.

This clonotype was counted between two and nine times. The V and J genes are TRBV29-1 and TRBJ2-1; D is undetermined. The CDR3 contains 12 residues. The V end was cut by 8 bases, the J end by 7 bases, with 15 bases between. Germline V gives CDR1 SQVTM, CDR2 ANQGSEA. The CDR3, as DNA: TGCAGCAAACTTTGGACCGGGAATGAGCAGTTCTTC. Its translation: CSKLWTGNEQFF.

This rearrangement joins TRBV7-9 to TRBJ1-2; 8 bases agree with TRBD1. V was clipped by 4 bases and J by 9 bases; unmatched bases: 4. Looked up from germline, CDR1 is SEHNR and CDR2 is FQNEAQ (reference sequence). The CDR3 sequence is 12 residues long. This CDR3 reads CASSSWTGSYTF. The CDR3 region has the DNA TGTGCCAGCAGCTCCTGGACAGGGAGCTACACCTTC.

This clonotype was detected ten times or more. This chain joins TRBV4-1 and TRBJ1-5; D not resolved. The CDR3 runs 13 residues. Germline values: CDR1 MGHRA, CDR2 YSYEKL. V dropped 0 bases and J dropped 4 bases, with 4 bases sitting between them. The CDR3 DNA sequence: TGCGCCAGCAGCCAAGACGGGAATCAGCCCCAGCATTTT. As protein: CASSQDGNQPQHF.

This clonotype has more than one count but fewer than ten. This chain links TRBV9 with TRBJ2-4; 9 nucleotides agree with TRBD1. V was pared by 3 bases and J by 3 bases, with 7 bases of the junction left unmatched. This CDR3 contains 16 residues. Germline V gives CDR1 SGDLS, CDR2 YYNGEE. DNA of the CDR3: TGTGCCAGCAGCGACTCGACAGGGGGTGGCAAAAACATTCAGTACTTC. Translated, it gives CASSDSTGGGKNIQYF.

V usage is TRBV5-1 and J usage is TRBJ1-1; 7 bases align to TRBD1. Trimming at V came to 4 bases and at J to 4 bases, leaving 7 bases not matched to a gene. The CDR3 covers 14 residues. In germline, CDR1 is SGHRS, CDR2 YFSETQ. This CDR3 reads CASSQGEGGTEAFF. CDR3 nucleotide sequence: TGCGCCAGCAGCCAGGGGGAGGGAGGCACTGAAGCTTTCTTT.

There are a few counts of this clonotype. CDR3 DNA: TGTGCCAGCAGCCGTCGGGGGTGGGATTCACCCCTCCACTTT. Its translation: CASSRRGWDSPLHF. The rearrangement joins TRBV7-8 to TRBJ1-6; TRBD1 might be the D (5 bases). The CDR3 has 14 amino acids. Germline V CDR1 and CDR2: SGHVS, FQNEAQ. The V end was cut by 5 bases, the J end by 8 bases, with 13 bases between.

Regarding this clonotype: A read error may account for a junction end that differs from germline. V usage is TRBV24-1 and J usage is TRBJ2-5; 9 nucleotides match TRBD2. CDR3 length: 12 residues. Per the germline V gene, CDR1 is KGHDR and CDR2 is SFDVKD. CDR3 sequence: CATSDRSGGVDF. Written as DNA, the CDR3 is TGTGCCACCAGTGACCGTAGCGGGGGAGTGGACTTC.

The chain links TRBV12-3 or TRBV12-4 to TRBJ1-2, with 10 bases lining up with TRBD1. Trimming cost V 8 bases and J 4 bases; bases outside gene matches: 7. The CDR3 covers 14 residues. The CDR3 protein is CASGRTGGTYGYTF. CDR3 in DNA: TGTGCCAGCGGAAGGACAGGGGGTACCTATGGCTACACCTTC.

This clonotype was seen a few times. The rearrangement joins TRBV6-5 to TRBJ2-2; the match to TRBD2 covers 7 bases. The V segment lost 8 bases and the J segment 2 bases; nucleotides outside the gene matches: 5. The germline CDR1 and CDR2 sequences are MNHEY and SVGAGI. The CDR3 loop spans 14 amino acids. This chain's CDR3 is CASRSGANTGELFF. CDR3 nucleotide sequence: TGTGCCAGCCGAAGCGGGGCTAACACCGGGGAGCTGTTTTTT.

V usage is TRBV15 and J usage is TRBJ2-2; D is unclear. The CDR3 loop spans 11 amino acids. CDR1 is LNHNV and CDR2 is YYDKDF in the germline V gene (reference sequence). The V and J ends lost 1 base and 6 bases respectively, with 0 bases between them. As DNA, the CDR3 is TGTGCCACCAGCAGAGCCGGGGAGCTGTTTTTT. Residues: CATSRAGELFF.

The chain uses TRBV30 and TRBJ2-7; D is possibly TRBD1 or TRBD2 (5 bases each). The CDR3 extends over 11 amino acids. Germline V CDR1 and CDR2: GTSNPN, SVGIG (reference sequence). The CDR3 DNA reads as TGTGCTGAGGGGACCCCCTACGAGCAGTACTTC. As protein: CAEGTPYEQYF.

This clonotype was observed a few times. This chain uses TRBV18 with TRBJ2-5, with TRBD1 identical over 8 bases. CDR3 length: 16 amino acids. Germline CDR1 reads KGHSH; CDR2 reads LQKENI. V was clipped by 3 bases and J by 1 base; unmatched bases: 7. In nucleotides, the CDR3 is TGTGCCAGCTCACCTCGGGACAGGTTTACCCAAGAGACCCAGTACTTC. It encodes CASSPRDRFTQETQYF.

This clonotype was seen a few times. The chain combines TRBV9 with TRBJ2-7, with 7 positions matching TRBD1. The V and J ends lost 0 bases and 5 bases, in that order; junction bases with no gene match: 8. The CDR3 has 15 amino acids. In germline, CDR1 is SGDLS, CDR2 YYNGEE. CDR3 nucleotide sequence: TGTGCCAGCAGCGTAGATAGGGGGCGCTTGGACGAGCAGTACTTC. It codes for CASSVDRGRLDEQYF.

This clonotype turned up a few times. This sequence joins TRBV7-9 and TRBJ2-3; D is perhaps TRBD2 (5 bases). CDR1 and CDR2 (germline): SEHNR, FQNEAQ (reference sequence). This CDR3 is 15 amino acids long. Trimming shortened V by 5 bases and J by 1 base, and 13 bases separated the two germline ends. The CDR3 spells CASSPGIFGTDTQYF. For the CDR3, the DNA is TGTGCCAGCAGCCCGGGGATTTTCGGCACAGATACGCAGTATTTT.

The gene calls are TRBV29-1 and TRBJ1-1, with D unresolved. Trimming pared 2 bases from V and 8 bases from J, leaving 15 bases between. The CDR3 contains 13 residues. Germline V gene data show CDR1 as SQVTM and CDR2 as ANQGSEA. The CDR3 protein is CSVEIGMTSEAFF. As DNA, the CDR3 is TGCAGCGTTGAAATAGGGATGACATCCGAAGCTTTCTTT.

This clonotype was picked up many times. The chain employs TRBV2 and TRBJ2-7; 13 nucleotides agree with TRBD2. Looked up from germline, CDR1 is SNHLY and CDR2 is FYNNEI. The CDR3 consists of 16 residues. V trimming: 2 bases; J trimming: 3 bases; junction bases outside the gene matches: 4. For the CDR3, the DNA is TGTGCCAGCAGTGAACGGACTAGCGGGAGTCACTACGAGCAGTACTTC. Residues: CASSERTSGSHYEQYF.

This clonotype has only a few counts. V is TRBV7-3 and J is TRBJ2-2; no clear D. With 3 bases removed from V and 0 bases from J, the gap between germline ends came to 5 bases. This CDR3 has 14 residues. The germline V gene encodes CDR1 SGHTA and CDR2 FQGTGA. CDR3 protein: CASSFAPNTGELFF. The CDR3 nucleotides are TGTGCCAGCAGCTTCGCCCCGAACACCGGGGAGCTGTTTTTT.

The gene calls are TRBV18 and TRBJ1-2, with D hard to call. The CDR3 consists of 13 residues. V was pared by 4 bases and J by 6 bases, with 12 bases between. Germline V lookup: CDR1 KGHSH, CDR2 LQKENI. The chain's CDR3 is CASSREALDGYTF. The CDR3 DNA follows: TGTGCCAGCTCACGGGAGGCCCTGGATGGCTACACCTTC.

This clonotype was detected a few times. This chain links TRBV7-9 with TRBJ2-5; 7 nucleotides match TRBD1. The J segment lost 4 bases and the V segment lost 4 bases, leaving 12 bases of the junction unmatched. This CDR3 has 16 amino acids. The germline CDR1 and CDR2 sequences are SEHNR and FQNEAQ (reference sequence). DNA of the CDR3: TGTGCCAGCAGCTCTAGACGACAGGGACCCGGAGAGACCCAGTACTTC. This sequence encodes CASSSRRQGPGETQYF.

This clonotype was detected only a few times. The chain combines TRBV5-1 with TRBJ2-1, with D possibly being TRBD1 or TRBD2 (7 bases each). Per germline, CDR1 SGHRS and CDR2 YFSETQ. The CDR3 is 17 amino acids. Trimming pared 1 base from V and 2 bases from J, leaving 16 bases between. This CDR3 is CASSLRGPGGAYNEQFF. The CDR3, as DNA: TGCGCCAGCAGCTTGAGGGGGCCGGGAGGTGCCTACAATGAGCAGTTCTTC.

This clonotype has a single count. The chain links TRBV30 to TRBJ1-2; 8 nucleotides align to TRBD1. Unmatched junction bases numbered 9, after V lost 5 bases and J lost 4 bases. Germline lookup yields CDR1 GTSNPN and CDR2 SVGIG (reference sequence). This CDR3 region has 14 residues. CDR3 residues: CAWGRGQGAYGYTF. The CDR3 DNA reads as TGTGCCTGGGGAAGAGGACAGGGCGCCTATGGCTACACCTTC.

The CDR3 loop is CASSSPLTVGYTF. CDR3 coding DNA: TGTGCCAGCAGCTCCCCGCTTACAGTCGGCTACACCTTC. This chain uses TRBV7-2 with TRBJ1-2; D gene unclear. The CDR3 has 13 residues. Trimming took off 4 bases at V and 8 bases at J, with 14 bases between the two ends. Germline lookup yields CDR1 SGHTA and CDR2 FQGNSA.

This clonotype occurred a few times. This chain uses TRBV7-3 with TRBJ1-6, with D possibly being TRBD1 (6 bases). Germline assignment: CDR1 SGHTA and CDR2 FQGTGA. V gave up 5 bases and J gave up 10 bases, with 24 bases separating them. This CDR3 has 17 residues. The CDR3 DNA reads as TGTGCCAGCAGCCCAGGCCCTACGACAGGAACGGGGTCACCCCTCCACTTT. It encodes CASSPGPTTGTGSPLHF.

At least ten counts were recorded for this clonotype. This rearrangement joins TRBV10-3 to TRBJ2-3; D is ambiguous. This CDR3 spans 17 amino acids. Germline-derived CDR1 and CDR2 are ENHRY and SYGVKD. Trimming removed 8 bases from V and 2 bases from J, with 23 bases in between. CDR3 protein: CAIAAARTRVFTDTQYF. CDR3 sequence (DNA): TGTGCCATCGCGGCTGCGCGGACCCGCGTGTTCACAGATACGCAGTATTTT.